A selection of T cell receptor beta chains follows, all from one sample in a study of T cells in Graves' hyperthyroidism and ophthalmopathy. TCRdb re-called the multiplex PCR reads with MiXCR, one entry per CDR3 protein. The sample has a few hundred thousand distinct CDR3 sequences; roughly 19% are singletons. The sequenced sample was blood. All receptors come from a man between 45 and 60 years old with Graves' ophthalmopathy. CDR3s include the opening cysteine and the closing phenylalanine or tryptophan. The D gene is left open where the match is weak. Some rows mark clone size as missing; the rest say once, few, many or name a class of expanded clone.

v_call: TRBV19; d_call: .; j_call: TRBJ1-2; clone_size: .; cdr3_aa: CASSITGLIPGYTF; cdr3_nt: TGTGCCAGTAGTATAACAGGCCTTATCCCTGGCTACACCTTC
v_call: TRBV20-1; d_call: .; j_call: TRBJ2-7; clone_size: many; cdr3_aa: CSAKRAAASYEQYF; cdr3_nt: TGCAGTGCCAAGAGGGCGGCGGCATCCTACGAGCAGTACTTC
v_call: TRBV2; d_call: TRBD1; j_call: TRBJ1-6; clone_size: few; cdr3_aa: CATRDRGNSPLHF; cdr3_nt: TGTGCCACCCGGGACAGGGGCAATTCACCCCTCCACTTT
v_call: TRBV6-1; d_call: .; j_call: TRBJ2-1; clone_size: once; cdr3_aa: CASRRRGNDYYNEQFF; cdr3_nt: TGTGCCAGCAGACGTCGTGGCAACGACTACTACAATGAGCAGTTCTTC
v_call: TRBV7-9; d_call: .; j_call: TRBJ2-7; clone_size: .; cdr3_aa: CASSPQLELYYEQYF; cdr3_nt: TGTGCCAGCAGCCCTCAACTAGAACTTTACTACGAGCAGTACTTC
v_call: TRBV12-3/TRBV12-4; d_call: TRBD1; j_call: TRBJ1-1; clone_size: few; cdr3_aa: CASSLADRYVAEAFF; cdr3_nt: TGTGCCAGCAGTTTAGCGGACAGGTATGTCGCTGAAGCTTTCTTT
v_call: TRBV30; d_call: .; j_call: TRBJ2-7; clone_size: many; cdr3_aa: CAWKKGSSYEQYF; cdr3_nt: TGTGCCTGGAAAAAAGGTTCTTCCTACGAGCAGTACTTC
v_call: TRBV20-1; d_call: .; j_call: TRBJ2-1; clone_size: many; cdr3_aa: CSAKGASVDNEQFF; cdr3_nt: TGCAGTGCTAAAGGGGCTAGCGTCGACAATGAGCAGTTCTTC
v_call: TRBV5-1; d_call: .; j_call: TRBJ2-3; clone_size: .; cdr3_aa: CASTRGRGDTQYF; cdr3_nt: TGCGCCAGCACTCGGGGGAGAGGAGATACGCAGTATTTT
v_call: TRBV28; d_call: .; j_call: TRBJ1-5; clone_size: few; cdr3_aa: CASTDSLNQPQHF; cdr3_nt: TGTGCCAGCACCGACAGCCTCAATCAGCCCCAGCATTTT
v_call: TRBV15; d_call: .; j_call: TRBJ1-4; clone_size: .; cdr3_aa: CATSRRGDGTNEKLFF; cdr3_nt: TGTGCCACCAGCAGGCGGGGGGATGGAACTAATGAAAAACTGTTTTTT
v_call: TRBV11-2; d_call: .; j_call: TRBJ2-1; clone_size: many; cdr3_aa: CASSRGGSPQIDEQFF; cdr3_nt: TGTGCCAGCAGCCGAGGCGGATCTCCCCAAATAGATGAGCAGTTCTTC
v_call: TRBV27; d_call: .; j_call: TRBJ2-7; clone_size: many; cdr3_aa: CASSRNWGVYEQYF; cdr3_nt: TGTGCCAGCAGTCGCAATTGGGGGGTTTACGAGCAGTACTTC
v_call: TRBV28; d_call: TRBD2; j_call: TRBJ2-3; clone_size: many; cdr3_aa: CASSFERSELAVTDTQYF; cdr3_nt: TGTGCCAGCAGTTTCGAGAGGTCCGAGCTAGCGGTAACAGATACGCAGTATTTT
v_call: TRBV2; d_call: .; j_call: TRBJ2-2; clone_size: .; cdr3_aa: CASKANTHGELFF; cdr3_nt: TGTGCCAGCAAGGCAAATACCCACGGGGAGCTGTTTTTT
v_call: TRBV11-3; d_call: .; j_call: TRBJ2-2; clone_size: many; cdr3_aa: CASSLDRGKGIAGELFF; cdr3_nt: TGTGCCAGCAGCTTAGATCGGGGAAAAGGGATCGCCGGGGAGCTGTTTTTT
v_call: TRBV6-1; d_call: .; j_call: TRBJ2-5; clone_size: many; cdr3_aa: CASSEAGAQETQYF; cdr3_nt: TGTGCCAGCAGTGAAGCGGGGGCCCAAGAGACCCAGTACTTC
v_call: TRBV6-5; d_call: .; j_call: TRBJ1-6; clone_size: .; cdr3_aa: CASSSAGNSPLHF; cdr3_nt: TGTGCCAGCAGTTCCGCGGGGAATTCACCCCTCCACTTT
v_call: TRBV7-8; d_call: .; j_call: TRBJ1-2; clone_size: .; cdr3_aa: CASSFERTGYTF; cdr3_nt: TGTGCCAGCAGCTTTGAACGGACCGGCTACACCTTC
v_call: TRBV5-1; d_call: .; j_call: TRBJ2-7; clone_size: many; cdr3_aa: CASSLAGGGAPGQQYF; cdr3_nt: TGCGCCAGCAGCTTGGCCGGAGGGGGCGCCCCGGGCCAGCAGTACTTC
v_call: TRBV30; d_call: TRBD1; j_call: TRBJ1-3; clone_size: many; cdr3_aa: CAWNDRVVRNTIYF; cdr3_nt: TGTGCCTGGAACGACAGGGTGGTACGAAACACCATATATTTT
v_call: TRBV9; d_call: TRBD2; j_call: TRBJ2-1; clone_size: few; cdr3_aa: CASSYSGLAGGPSSYNEQFF; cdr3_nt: TGTGCCAGCAGTTATAGTGGACTAGCGGGAGGCCCTAGCTCCTACAATGAGCAGTTCTTC
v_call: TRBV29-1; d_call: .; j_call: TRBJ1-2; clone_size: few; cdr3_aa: CSVRGTGGPNYGYTF; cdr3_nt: TGCAGCGTTAGAGGGACCGGGGGCCCCAACTATGGCTACACCTTC